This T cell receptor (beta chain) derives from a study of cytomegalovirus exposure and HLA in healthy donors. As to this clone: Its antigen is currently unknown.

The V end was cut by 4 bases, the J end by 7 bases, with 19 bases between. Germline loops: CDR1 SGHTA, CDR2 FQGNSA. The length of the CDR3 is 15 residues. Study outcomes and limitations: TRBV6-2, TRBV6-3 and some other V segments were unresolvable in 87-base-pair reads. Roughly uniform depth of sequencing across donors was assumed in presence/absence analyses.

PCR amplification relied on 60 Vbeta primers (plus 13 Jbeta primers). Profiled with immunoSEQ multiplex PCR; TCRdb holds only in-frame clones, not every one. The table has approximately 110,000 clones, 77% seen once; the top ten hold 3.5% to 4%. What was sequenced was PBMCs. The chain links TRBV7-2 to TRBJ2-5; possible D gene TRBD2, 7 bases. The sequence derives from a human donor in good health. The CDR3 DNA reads TGTGCCAGCAGCTCCGAGACAGGCGCGGGGGTGACCCAGTACTTC. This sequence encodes CASSSETGAGVTQYF.